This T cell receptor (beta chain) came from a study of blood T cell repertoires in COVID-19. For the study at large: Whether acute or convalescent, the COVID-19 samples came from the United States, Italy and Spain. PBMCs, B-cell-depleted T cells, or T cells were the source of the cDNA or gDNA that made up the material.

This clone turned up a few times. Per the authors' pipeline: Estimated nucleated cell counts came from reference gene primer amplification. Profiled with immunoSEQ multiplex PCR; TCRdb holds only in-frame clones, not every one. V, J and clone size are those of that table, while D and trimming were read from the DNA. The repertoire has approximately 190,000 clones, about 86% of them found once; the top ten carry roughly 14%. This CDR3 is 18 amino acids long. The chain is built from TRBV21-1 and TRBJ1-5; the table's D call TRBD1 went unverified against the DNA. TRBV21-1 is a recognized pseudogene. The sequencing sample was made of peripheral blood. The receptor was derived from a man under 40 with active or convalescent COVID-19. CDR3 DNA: TGTGCCAGCAGCAAAGTGACGGTATGCAGGGAATTCACTCAGCCCCAGCATTTT. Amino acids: CASSKVTVCREFTQPQHF.